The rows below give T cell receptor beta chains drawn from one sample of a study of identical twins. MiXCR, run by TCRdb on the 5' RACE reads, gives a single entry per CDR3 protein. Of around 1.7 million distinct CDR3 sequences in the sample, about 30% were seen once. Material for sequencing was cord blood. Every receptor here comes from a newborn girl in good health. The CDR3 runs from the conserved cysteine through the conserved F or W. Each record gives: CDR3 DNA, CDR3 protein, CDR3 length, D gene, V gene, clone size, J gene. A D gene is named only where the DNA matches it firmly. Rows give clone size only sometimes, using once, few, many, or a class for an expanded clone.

TGCAGTGCTAGTCCTTTGCTGGGATGGAGCACAGATACGCAGTATTTT,CSASPLLGWSTDTQYF,16,.,TRBV20-1,few,TRBJ2-3
TGCAGTGCTTATTGGGGGGGATCCAACACCGGGGAGCTGTTTTTT,CSAYWGGSNTGELFF,15,TRBD2,TRBV20-1,.,TRBJ2-2
TGTGCCAGCAGTTTGTCTCTCTTGAGCTCCTACAATGAGCAGTTCTTC,CASSLSLLSSYNEQFF,16,.,TRBV27,.,TRBJ2-1
TGTGCCAGCAGCACCTTTAGGGGTCCACCAAACACTGAAGCTTTCTTT,CASSTFRGPPNTEAFF,16,.,TRBV9,.,TRBJ1-1
TGTGCCAGCAGTGACTCGGGACTAGGCTACAATGAGCAGTTCTTC,CASSDSGLGYNEQFF,15,TRBD2,TRBV2,few,TRBJ2-1
TGTGCCAGCAGTTTAGGGCCAGAATACATGAACACTGAAGCTTTCTTT,CASSLGPEYMNTEAFF,16,.,TRBV12-3/TRBV12-4,.,TRBJ1-1
TGTGCCAGTAGTATTTCTGTTTATTCCGGACGAACGAACCTGAACACTGAAGCTTTCTTT,CASSISVYSGRTNLNTEAFF,20,.,TRBV19,.,TRBJ1-1
TGCAGTGCTAGCGGGAGGGCCGGGGAGACCCAGTACTTC,CSASGRAGETQYF,13,TRBD2,TRBV20-1,.,TRBJ2-5
TGTGCCAGCAGCCAAGTTAGGCCTAGCGGCCCCTACGAGCAGTACTTC,CASSQVRPSGPYEQYF,16,TRBD2,TRBV4-2,.,TRBJ2-7
TGTGCCAGCAGCCATCGGACTAGCAGAGCCTACGAGCAGTACTTC,CASSHRTSRAYEQYF,15,TRBD2,TRBV3-1,.,TRBJ2-7
TGTGCCAGCAGCAAATTAGGGGACCCAAGCACAGATACGCAGTATTTT,CASSKLGDPSTDTQYF,16,.,TRBV21-1,few,TRBJ2-3
TGTGCCAGCCGGATGCTTTGGCGGGAGGGCACAGATACGCAGTATTTT,CASRMLWREGTDTQYF,16,TRBD2,TRBV2,.,TRBJ2-3
TGTGCCAGCAGCAACGGGGGCAGCTCCTACAATGAGCAGTACTTC,CASSNGGSSYNEQYF,15,.,TRBV21-1,.,TRBJ2-7
TGTGCCAGCAGGTCTCCGGGACAGAAATACGAGCAGTACTTC,CASRSPGQKYEQYF,14,TRBD1,TRBV28,.,TRBJ2-7
TGTGCCAGCAGGGCAGGGGGGCCAGATACGCAGTATTTT,CASRAGGPDTQYF,13,.,TRBV6-2/TRBV6-3,.,TRBJ2-3
TGTGCCAGCAGCCAAGACGGGACCTTCACAGATACGCAGTATTTT,CASSQDGTFTDTQYF,15,.,TRBV4-2,many,TRBJ2-3
TGCAGTGCTAGTACCGGACAGTATAGCAATCAGCCCCAGCATTTT,CSASTGQYSNQPQHF,15,.,TRBV20-1,once,TRBJ1-5
TGTGCCAGCAGCTTACAGCTGGGCTCCTACAATGAGCAGTTCTTC,CASSLQLGSYNEQFF,15,.,TRBV7-9,.,TRBJ2-1
TGTGCCAGCAGTGGTGCTTTCGCCTACGAGCAGTACTTC,CASSGAFAYEQYF,13,.,TRBV25-1,few,TRBJ2-7
TGTGCCAGCAGTGAAGCGGTGGTTTCGGCATACAATGAGCAGTTCTTC,CASSEAVVSAYNEQFF,16,.,TRBV2,.,TRBJ2-1
TGTGCCAGCAGTTTTATACCTAGTGGACTCGGTGGCTACACCTTC,CASSFIPSGLGGYTF,15,.,TRBV28,.,TRBJ1-2
TGTGCCAGCAGGAGGACTCCCTGGATGTTCTTC,CASRRTPWMFF,11,.,TRBV6-1,.,TRBJ2-1
TGTGCCAGCAGCCCCCGGACTAGCGGGAGGCTTGAGCAGTACTTC,CASSPRTSGRLEQYF,15,TRBD2,TRBV4-2,.,TRBJ2-5
TGTGCCAGTAGTCCCCTGACACACAACTATGGCTACACCTTC,CASSPLTHNYGYTF,14,.,TRBV19,.,TRBJ1-2